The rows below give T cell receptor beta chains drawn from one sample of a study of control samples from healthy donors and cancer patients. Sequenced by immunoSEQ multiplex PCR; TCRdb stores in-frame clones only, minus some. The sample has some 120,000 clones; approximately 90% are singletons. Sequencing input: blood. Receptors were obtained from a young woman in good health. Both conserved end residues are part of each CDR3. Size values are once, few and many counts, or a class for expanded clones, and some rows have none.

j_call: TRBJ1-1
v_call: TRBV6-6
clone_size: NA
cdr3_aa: CASSYSSVAEAFF

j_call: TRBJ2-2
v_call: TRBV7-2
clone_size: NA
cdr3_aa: CASSLQIAGELFF

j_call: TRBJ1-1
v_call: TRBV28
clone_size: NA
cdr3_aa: CASSTDREGDTEAFF

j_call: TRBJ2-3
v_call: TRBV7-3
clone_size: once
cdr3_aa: CASSLYGSGGVADTQYF

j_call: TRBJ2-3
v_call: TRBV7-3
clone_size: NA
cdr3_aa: CASSTIPSTGGTTDTQYF

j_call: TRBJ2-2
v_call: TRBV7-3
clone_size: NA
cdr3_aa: CASSLTAGPGELFF

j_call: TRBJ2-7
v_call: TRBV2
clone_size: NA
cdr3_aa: CASSEAGGPYEQYF

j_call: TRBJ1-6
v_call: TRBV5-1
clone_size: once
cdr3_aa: CASYSGQGASPLHF

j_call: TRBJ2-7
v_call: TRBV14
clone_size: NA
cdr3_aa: CASSQDLSYEQYF

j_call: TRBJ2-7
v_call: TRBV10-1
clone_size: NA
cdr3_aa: CASSVPGLAGGPISYEQYF

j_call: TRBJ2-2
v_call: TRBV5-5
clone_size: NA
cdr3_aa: CASSLRGDPSNTGELFF

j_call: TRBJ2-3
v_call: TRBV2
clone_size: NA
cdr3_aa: CASRTWVFDTQYF

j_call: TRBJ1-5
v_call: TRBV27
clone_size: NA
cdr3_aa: CASSPGTGEQPQHF

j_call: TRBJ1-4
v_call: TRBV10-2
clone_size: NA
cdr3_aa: CASLTGGEGNEKLFF